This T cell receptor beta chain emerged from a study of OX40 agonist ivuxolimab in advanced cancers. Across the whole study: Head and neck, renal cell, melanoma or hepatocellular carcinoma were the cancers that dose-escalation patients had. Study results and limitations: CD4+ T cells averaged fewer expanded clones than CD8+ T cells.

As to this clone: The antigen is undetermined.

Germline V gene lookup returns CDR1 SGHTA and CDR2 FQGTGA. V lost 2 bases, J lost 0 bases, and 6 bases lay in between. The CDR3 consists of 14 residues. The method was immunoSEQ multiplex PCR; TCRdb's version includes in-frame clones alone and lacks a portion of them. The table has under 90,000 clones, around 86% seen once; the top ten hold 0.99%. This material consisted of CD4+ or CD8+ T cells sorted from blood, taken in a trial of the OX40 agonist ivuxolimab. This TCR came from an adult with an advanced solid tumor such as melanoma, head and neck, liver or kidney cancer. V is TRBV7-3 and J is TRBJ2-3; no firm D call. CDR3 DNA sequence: TGTGCCAGCAGCTTATATTTCAGCACAGATACGCAGTATTTT. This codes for CASSLYFSTDTQYF.